This TCR beta chain was identified during a study of T cell repertoires in cytomegalovirus infection. As for the study in general: Researchers turned to recently identified HLA-C-restricted CMV epitopes as well as well-studied HLA-B-restricted ones. The public TCR beta signatures pointed to both CMV infection and matching HLA type. The study, taken as a whole, reports: Predominance within the ex vivo response was attributable to HLA-C-restricted CMV-specific TCR beta clonotypes. Of the TCR beta families, the public ones yielded a cumulative frequency that identified carriers of CMV plus the relevant HLA.

TCRdb reprocessed the reads via MiXCR and lists one record per CDR3 protein. The sample has about 920,000 distinct CDR3 sequences, about 33% seen once. From germline, CDR1 is MNHNY and CDR2 SVGAGI (reference sequence). The V end was cut by 0 bases, the J end by 1 base, with 9 bases between. CDR3 length equals 15 residues. This clonotype has only a few counts. The antigen remains undetermined. The receptor was derived from a human donor in good health (CMV status not recorded). Some clones in this sample may be carry-over from other donors' samples. The chain couples TRBV6-6 to TRBJ2-5; D unclear. The sample consisted of cultured CD8+ T cells from PBMCs, taken from culture after CMV antigen stimulation. CDR3 sequence (DNA): TGTGCCAGCAGTTACTCATGGGCAGGCCAAGAGACCCAGTACTTC. Protein: CASSYSWAGQETQYF.